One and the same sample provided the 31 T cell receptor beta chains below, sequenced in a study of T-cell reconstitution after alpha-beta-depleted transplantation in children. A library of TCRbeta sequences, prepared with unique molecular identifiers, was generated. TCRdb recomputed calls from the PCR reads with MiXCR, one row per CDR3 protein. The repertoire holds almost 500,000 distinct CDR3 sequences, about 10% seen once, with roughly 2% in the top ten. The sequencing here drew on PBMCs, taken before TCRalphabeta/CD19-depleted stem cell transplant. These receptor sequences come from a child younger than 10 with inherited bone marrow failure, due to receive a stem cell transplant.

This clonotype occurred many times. The CDR3 DNA sequence: TGCAGTGCCACGAGGGTGGTCCAAGAGACCCAGTACTTC. Translating gives CSATRVVQETQYF. The rearrangement joins TRBV20-1 to TRBJ2-5, with a possible D match to TRBD2 (5 bases). Deletions cut 6 bases from V and 1 base from J, with 12 bases between. The CDR3 runs to 13 residues. Germline-derived CDR1 and CDR2 are DFQATT and SNEGSKA (reference sequence).

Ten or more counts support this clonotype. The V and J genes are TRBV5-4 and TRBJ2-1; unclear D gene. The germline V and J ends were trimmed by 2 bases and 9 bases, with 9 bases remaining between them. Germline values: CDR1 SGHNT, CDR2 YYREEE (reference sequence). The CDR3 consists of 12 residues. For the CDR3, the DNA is TGTGCCAGCAGCTTTATGGAAATTGAGCAGTTCTTC. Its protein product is CASSFMEIEQFF.

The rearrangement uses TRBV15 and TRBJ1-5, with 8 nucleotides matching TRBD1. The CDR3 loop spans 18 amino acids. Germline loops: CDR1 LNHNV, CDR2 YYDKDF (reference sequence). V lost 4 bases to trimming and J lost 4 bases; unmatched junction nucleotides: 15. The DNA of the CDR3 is TGTGCCACCAGCAACCAACCAAGACAGGGGTCCCTGAATCAGCCCCAGCATTTT. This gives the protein CATSNQPRQGSLNQPQHF.

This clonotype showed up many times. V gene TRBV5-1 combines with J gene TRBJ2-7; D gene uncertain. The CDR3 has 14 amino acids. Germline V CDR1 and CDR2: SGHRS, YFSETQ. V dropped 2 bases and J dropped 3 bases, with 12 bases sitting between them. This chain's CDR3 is CASSFGPGNYEQYF. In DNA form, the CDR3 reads TGCGCCAGCAGCTTTGGACCGGGTAACTACGAGCAGTACTTC.

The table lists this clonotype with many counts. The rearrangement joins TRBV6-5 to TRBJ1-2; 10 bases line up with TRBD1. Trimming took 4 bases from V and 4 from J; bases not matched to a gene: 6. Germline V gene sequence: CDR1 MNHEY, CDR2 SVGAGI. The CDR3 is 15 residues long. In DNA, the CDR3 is TGTGCCAGCAGTTTGACAGGGGGCGGGGGCTATGGCTACACCTTC. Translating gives CASSLTGGGGYGYTF.

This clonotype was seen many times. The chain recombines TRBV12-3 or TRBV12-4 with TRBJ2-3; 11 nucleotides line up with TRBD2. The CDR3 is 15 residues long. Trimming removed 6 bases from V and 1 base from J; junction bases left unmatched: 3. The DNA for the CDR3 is TGTGCCAGCAGCTCACTAGCGGGGGGCACAGATACGCAGTATTTT. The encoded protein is CASSSLAGGTDTQYF.

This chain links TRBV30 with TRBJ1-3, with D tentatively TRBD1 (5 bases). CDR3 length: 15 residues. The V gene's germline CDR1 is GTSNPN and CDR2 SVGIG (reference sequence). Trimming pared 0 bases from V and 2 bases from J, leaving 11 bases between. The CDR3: CAWSVQRGPGNTIYF. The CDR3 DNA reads TGTGCCTGGAGTGTCCAGCGGGGCCCTGGAAACACCATATATTTT. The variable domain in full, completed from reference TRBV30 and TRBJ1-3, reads SQTIHQWPATLVQPVGSPLSLECTVEGTSNPNLYWYRQAAGRGLQLLFYSVGIGQISSEVPQNLSASRPQDRQFILSSKKLLLSDSGFYLCAWSVQRGPGNTIYFGEGSWLTVV.

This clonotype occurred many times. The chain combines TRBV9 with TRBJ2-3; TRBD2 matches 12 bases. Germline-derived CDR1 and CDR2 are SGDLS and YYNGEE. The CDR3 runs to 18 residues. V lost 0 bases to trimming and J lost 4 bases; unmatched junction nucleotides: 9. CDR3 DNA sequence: TGTGCCAGCAGCGTAGAGGGGGGACTAGCGGGCGCATCAGATACGCAGTATTTT. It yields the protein CASSVEGGLAGASDTQYF.

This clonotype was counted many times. The CDR3 nucleotides read TGCGCCAGCAGTGAGCCCGGACTAGCGGGACCCTACGAGCAGTACTTC. It codes for CASSEPGLAGPYEQYF. This rearrangement joins TRBV10-2 to TRBJ2-7, with 12 bases lining up with TRBD2. Germline assignment: CDR1 WSHSY and CDR2 SAAADI. There are 16 residues in the CDR3. V shed 2 bases and J 2 bases; nucleotides not matched to a gene: 4.

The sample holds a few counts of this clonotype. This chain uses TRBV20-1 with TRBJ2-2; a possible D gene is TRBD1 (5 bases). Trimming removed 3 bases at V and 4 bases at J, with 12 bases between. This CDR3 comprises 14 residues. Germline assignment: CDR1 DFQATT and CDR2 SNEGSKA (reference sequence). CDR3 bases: TGCAGTGCTAGTGCTCGACAGATCACCGGGGAGCTGTTTTTT. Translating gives CSASARQITGELFF.

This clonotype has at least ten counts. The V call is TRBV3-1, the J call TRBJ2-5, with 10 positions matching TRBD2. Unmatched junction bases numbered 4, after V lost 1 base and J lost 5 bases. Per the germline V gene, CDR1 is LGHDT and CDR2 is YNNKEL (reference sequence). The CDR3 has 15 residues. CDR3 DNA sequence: TGTGCCAGCAGCCAAGTTCCAGCGGGAGGGGAGACCCAGTACTTC. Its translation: CASSQVPAGGETQYF.

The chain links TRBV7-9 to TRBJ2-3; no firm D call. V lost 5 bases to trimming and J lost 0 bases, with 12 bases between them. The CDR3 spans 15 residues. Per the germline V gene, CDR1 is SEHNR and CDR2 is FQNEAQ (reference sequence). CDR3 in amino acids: CASSAGQESTDTQYF. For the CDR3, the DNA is TGTGCCAGCAGCGCCGGGCAGGAGAGCACAGATACGCAGTATTTT. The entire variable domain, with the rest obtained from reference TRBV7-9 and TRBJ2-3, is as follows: DTGVSQNPRHKITKRGQNVTFRCDPISEHNRLYWYRQTLGQGPEFLTYFQNEAQLEKSRLLSDRFSAERPKGSFSTLEIQRTEQGDSAMYLCASSAGQESTDTQYFGPGTRLTVL.

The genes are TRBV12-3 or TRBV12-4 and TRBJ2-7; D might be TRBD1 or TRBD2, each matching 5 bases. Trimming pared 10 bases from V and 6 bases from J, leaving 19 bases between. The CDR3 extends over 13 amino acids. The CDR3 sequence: CAILHRGLAEQYF. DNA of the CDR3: TGTGCCATCCTTCATCGGGGCCTCGCCGAGCAGTACTTC.

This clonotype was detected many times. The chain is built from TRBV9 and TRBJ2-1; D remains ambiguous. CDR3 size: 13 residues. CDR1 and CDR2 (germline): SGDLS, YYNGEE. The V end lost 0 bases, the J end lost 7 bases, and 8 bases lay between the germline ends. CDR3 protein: CASSVVPENEQFF. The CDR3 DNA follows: TGTGCCAGCAGCGTAGTTCCTGAAAATGAGCAGTTCTTC.

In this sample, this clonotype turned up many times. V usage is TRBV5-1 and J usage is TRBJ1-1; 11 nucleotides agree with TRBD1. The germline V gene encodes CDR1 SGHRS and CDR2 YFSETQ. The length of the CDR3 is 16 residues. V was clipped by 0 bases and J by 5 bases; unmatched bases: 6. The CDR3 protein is CASSLGTGGRGTEAFF. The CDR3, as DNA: TGCGCCAGCAGCTTGGGGACAGGGGGCCGAGGGACTGAAGCTTTCTTT.

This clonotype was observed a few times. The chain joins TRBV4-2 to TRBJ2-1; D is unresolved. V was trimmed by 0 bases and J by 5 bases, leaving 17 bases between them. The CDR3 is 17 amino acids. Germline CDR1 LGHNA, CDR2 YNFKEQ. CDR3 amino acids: CASSQENSGLGHNEQFF. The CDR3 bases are TGTGCCAGCAGCCAAGAGAACAGTGGGCTGGGTCACAATGAGCAGTTCTTC.

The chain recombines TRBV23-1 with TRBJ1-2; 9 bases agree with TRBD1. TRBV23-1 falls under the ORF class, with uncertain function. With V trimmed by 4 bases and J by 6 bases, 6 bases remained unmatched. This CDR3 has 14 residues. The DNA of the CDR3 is TGCGCCAGCAGTCCCCTGGGACAGGGCCATGGCTACACCTTC. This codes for CASSPLGQGHGYTF.

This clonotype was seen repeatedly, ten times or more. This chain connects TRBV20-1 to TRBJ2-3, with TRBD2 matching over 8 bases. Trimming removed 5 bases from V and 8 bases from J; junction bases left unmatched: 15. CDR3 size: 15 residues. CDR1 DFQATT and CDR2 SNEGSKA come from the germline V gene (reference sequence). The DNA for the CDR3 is TGCAGTGCTTGGCCAAGGGGCGGGAGGTCCTTTACGCAGTATTTT. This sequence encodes CSAWPRGGRSFTQYF.

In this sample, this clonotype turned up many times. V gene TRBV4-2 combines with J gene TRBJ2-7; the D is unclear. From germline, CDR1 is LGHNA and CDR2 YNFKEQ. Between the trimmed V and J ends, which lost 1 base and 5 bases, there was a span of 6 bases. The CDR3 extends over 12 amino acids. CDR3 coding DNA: TGTGCCAGCAGCCAAGTTAGGGACGAGCAGTACTTC. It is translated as CASSQVRDEQYF.

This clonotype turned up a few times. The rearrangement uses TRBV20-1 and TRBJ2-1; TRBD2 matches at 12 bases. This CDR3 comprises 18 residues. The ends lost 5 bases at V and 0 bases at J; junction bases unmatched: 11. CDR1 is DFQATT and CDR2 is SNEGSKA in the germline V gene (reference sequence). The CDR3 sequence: CSAEPGLAGRLSYNEQFF. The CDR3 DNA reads TGCAGTGCTGAGCCGGGACTAGCGGGCCGCCTCTCCTACAATGAGCAGTTCTTC.

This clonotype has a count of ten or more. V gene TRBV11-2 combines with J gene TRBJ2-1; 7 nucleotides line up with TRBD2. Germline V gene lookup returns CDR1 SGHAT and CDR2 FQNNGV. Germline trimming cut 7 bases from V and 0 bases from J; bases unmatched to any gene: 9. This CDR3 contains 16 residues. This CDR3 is CASTWGGYNSYNEQFF. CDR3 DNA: TGTGCCAGCACATGGGGGGGATATAACTCCTACAATGAGCAGTTCTTC.

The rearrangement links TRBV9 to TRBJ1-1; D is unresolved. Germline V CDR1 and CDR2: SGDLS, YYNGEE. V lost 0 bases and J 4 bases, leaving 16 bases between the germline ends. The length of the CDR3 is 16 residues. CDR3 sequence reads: CASSVVRDGSSTEAFF. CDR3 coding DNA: TGTGCCAGCAGCGTAGTTCGCGATGGGTCAAGCACTGAAGCTTTCTTT.

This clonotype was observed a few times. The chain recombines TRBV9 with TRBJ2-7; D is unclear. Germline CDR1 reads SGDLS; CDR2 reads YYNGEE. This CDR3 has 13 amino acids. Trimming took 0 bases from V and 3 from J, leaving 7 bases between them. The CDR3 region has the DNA TGTGCCAGCAGCGTAGTTCCCGACTACGAGCAGTACTTC. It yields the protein CASSVVPDYEQYF.

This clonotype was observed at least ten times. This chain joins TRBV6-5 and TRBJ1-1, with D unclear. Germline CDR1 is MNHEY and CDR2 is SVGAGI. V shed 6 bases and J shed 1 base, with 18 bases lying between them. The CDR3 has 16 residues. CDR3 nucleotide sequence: TGTGCCAGCAGCCGGGGTGGGCCCCGGAGGAACACTGAAGCTTTCTTT. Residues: CASSRGGPRRNTEAFF.

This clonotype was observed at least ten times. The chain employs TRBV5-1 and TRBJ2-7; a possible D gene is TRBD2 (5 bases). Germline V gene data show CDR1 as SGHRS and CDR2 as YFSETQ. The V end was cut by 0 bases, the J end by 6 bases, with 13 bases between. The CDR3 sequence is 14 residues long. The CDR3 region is CASSLGPYAGEQYF. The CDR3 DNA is TGCGCCAGCAGCTTGGGGCCCTATGCGGGCGAGCAGTACTTC.

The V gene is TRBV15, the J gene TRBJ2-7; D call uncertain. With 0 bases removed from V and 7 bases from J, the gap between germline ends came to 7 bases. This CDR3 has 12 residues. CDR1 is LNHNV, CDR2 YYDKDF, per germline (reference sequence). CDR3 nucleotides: TGTGCCACCAGCAGAGATATGGCTGAGCAGTACTTC. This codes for CATSRDMAEQYF.

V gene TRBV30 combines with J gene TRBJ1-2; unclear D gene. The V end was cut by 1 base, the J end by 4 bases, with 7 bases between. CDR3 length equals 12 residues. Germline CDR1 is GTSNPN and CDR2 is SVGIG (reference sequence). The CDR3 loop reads CAWSGVAYGYTF. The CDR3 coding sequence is TGTGCCTGGAGTGGGGTCGCCTATGGCTACACCTTC.

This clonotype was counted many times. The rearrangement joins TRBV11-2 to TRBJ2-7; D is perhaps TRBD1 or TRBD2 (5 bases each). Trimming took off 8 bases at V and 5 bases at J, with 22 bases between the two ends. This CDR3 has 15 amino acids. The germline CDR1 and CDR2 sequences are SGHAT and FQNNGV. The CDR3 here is CASSTGAGFWNEQYF. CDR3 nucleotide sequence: TGTGCCAGCTCTACTGGGGCGGGCTTTTGGAACGAGCAGTACTTC.

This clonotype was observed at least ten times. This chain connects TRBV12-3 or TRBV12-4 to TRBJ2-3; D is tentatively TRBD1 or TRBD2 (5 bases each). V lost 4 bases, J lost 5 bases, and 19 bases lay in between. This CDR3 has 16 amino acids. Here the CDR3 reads CASSYHWDPPEDTQYF. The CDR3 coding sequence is TGTGCCAGCAGTTACCATTGGGACCCACCAGAAGATACGCAGTATTTT.

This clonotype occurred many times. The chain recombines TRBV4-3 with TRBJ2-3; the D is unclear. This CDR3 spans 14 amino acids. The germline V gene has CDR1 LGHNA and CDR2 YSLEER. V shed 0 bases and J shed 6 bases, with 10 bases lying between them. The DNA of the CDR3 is TGCGCCAGCAGCCAAGATGACGGGTCGGATACGCAGTATTTT. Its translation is CASSQDDGSDTQYF.

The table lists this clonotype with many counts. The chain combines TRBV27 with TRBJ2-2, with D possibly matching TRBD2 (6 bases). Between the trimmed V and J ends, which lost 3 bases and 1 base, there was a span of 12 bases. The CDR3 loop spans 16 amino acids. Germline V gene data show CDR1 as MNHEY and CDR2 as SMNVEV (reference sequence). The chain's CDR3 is CASSLAGGENTGELFF. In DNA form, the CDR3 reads TGTGCCAGCAGTTTGGCAGGCGGGGAGAACACCGGGGAGCTGTTTTTT.